A selection of T cell receptor beta chains follows, all from one sample in a study of blood T cell repertoires in COVID-19. Sequencing was performed with immunoSEQ multiplex PCR; in TCRdb, only in-frame clones are kept and a portion is missing. The repertoire holds some 330,000 clones, with around nine tenths as singletons. Sequenced material: peripheral blood. The receptors come from a woman between 50 and 59 years old with active or convalescent COVID-19. The CDR3 runs from the conserved cysteine through the conserved F or W. D genes are given only for firm matches. Not all rows give a size; the values are once, few, many and, for expanded clones, a class.

size	D	V	J	length	DNA	CDR3
-	-	TRBV27	TRBJ1-2	13	TGTGCCAGCAGTTTGAACAGCCTCTATGGCTACACCTTC	CASSLNSLYGYTF
-	TRBD2	TRBV5-6	TRBJ2-6	17	TGTGCCAGCAGCCTACGGGGGGAGATCTCTGGGGCCAACGTCCTGACTTTC	CASSLRGEISGANVLTF
-	-	TRBV11-3	TRBJ2-7	14	TGTGCCAGCAGCCAATCGGGAGCCCGCGGCGAGCAGTACTTC	CASSQSGARGEQYF
-	-	TRBV7-3	TRBJ2-7	13	TGTGCCAGCAGCCCCAACTCGCGGGAAGAGCAGTACTTC	CASSPNSREEQYF
-	-	TRBV19	TRBJ2-3	14	TGTGCCAGTAGCATTGGAGGTTACACAGATACGCAGTATTTT	CASSIGGYTDTQYF
-	TRBD1	TRBV5-1	TRBJ1-3	14	TGCGCCAGCAGTTGGACAGGGTTCGGAAACACCATATATTTT	CASSWTGFGNTIYF
-	-	TRBV2	TRBJ1-1	13	TGTGCCAGCACGAAAGGGGAGGCCACTGAAGCTTTCTTT	CASTKGEATEAFF
-	TRBD2	TRBV6-2/TRBV6-3	TRBJ2-3	15	TGTGCCAGCAGTCCCACTAGCGGGCTCGGCGATACGCAGTATTTT	CASSPTSGLGDTQYF
-	TRBD2	TRBV27	TRBJ2-7	13	TGTGCCAGCCGGGGGGTAGTTGCCTACGAGCAGTACTTC	CASRGVVAYEQYF
-	-	TRBV6-5	TRBJ2-7	15	TGTGCCAGCAGTCTGGGCGGAGAGGGATCCTACGAGCAGTACTTC	CASSLGGEGSYEQYF
-	TRBD2	TRBV6-5	TRBJ2-1	12	TGTGCCAGCAGTTTTACGGGGGGACTAGTTGTCTTC	CASSFTGGLVVF
few	TRBD1	TRBV3-1/TRBV3-2	TRBJ1-2	15	TGTGCCAGCAGCCCTGGACAGGAGGTGTCCTATGGCTACACCTTC	CASSPGQEVSYGYTF
-	-	TRBV19	TRBJ1-5	15	TGTGCCAGTAGTGTAGGACAGTGGGCGGATCAGCCCCAGCATTTT	CASSVGQWADQPQHF
few	TRBD1	TRBV7-9	TRBJ1-4	16	TGTGCCAGCAGCTCAAGCTCCGGGACAGGGGATGAAAAACTGTTTTTT	CASSSSSGTGDEKLFF
-	-	TRBV28	TRBJ1-3	13	TGTGCCAGCAGTTTGGCGGCTGGAAACACCATATATTTT	CASSLAAGNTIYF
-	-	TRBV5-1	TRBJ1-1	14	TGCGCCAGCAGCTTGGCCCGGGGAGGCACTGAAGCTTTCTTT	CASSLARGGTEAFF